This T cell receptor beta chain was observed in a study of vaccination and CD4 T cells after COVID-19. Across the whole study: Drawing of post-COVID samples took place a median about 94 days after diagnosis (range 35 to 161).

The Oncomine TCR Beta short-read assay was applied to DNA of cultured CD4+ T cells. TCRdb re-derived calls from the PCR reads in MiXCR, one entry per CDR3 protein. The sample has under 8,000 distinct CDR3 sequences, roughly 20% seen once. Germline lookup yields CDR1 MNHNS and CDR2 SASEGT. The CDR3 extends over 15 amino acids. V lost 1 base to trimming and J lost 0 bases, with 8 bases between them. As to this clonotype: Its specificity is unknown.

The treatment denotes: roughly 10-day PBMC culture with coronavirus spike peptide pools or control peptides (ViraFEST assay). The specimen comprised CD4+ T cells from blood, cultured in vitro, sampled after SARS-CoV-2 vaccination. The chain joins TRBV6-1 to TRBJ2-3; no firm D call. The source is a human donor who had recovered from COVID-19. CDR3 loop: CASSEGLGSTDTQYF. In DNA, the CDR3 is TGTGCCAGCAGTGAAGGCTTAGGTAGCACAGATACGCAGTATTTT.